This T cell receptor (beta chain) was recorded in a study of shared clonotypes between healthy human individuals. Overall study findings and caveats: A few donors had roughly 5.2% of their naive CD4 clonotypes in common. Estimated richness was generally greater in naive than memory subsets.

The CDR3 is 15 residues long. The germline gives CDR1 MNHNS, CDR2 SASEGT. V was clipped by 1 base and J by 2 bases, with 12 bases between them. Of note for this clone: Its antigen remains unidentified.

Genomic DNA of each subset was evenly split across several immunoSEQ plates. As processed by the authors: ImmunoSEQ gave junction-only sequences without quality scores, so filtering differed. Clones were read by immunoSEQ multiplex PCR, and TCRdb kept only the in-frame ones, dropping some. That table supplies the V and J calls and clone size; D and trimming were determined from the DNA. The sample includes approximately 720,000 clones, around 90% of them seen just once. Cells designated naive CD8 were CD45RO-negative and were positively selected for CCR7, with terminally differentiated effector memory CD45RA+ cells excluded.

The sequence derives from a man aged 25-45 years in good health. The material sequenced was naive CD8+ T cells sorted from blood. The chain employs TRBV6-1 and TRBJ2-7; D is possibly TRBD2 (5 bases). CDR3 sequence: CASSEVGIPAYEQYF. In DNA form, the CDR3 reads TGTGCCAGCAGTGAAGTCGGGATTCCGGCCTACGAGCAGTACTTC.